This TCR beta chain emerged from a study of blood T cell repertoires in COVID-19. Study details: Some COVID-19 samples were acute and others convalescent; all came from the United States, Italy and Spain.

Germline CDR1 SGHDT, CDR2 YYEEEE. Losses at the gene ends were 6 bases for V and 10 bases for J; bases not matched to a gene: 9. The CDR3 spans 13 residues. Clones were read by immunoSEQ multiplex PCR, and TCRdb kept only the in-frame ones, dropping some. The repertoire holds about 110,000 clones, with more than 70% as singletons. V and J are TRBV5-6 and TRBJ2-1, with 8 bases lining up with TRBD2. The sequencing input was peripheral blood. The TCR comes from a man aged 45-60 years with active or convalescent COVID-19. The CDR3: CASIKRESHEQFF. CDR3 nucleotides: TGTGCCAGCATAAAGCGGGAGTCCCACGAGCAGTTCTTC. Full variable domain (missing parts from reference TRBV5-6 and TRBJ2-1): DAGVTQSPTHLIKTRGQQVTLRCSPKSGHDTVSWYQQALGQGPQFIFQYYEEEERQRGNFPDRFSGHQFPNYSSELNVNALLLGDSALYLCASIKRESHEQFFGPGTRLTVL.